This T cell receptor (beta chain) stems from a study of shared clonotypes between healthy human individuals. At the level of the study: The study used three CD4 naive, three CD4 memory, two CD8 naive and one CD8 memory plate per donor.

Trimming stripped 1 base from V and 5 bases from J, with 11 bases between. CDR1 and CDR2 from the germline V gene are SGHVS and FQNEAQ. The CDR3 is 14 amino acids. This table comes from immunoSEQ multiplex PCR, and its TCRdb copy is limited to in-frame clones, with some not included. The sample holds hundreds of thousands of clones, 96% seen once. Naive CD8 cells were CD45RO-negative, positively selected for CCR7, excluding terminally differentiated effector memory CD45RA+ cells. Donors were healthy HIV-negative adults without recently reported acute infections or vaccinations. This TCR was recovered from a man aged 25-45 years in good health. J is TRBJ2-5 and V is TRBV7-8; tentatively, D is TRBD1 or TRBD2 (5 bases each). The sequencing sample was made of naive CD8+ T cells sorted from blood. The CDR3 here is CASSLEWGLETQYF. The CDR3 region has the DNA TGTGCCAGCAGCTTAGAATGGGGGTTGGAGACCCAGTACTTC.